The subject of this entry is one TCR beta chain. This entry is derived from a study of blood T cell repertoires in COVID-19. The germline CDR1 and CDR2 sequences are SGHDT and YYEEEE. This CDR3 contains 13 residues. V was cut by 1 base and J by 4 bases, with 9 bases left in between. Using immunoSEQ multiplex PCR, the repertoire was profiled, and TCRdb retains in-frame clones only, with some absent. Here the sample spans approximately 90,000 clones, roughly 80% being singletons. This receptor was identified in a man aged 50 or older with acute or convalescent COVID-19. The chain couples TRBV5-6 to TRBJ2-7, with D tentatively TRBD1 (5 bases). Sequences were obtained from peripheral blood. CDR3 sequence (DNA): TGTGCCAGCAGCTTGACAGGAGCTTACGAGCAGTACTTC. Translated: CASSLTGAYEQYF.